The TCR beta chain under discussion was sequenced for a study of cytomegalovirus exposure and HLA in healthy donors. With regard to this clone: Its antigen is as yet unknown.

Study results and caveats: The authors later found TCR association rates varying by HLA locus, with DRB1 most and HLA-C fewest. For presence/absence analyses, sequencing depth was assumed to be roughly uniform across donors.

PCR involved 60 Vbeta and 13 Jbeta primers. Sequencing used immunoSEQ multiplex PCR; TCRdb keeps in-frame clones, though not all of them. Of around 90,000 clones listed, approximately 86% were seen once; the top ten hold over 8.5%. Trimming cost V 2 bases and J 2 bases, with 7 bases left between them. The CDR3 is 13 amino acids. Germline CDR1 reads SGHDT; CDR2 reads YYEEEE. The chain recombines TRBV5-6 with TRBJ2-5; D is possibly TRBD1 (5 bases). Sequencing was performed on PBMCs. This clonotype was sampled from a man aged 30 to 45 in good health and CMV-seropositive. CDR3 coding DNA: TGTGCCAGCAGCTTTGACAGACAAGAGACCCAGTACTTC. It yields the protein CASSFDRQETQYF. The full variable domain, completed using reference TRBV5-6 and TRBJ2-5, is DAGVTQSPTHLIKTRGQQVTLRCSPKSGHDTVSWYQQALGQGPQFIFQYYEEEERQRGNFPDRFSGHQFPNYSSELNVNALLLGDSALYLCASSFDRQETQYFGPGTRLLVL.